The clone carrying this TCR beta chain was found many times. Its antigen is unidentified. This sample is drawn from a study of T cell repertoires in cytomegalovirus infection. Study-level background: Recently identified HLA-C-restricted CMV epitopes and well-studied HLA-B-restricted CMV epitopes were used by the study. Study-wide results and caveats: Pooled public TCR beta family frequency picked out CMV carriers with the relevant HLA. The ex vivo response was dominated by HLA-C-restricted CMV-specific TCR beta clonotypes.

TCRdb analysed the reads with MiXCR anew, one entry per CDR3 protein. The sample carries about 150,000 distinct CDR3 sequences, about 32% recorded once. The V segment lost 4 bases and the J segment 3 bases; nucleotides outside the gene matches: 9. Germline V CDR1 and CDR2: SEHNR, FQNEAQ (reference sequence). This CDR3 comprises 16 residues. The sample was CD8+ T cells from cultured PBMCs, taken from culture after CMV antigen stimulation. This receptor was taken from a human donor in good health (CMV status not recorded). Some clones in this sample may be carry-over from other donors' samples. The V and J genes are TRBV7-9 and TRBJ1-2, with TRBD1 matching over 9 bases. The CDR3 DNA reads TGTGCCAGCAGCTCGGCCGGGACAGGGCCGTACTATGGCTACACCTTC. It specifies CASSSAGTGPYYGYTF.